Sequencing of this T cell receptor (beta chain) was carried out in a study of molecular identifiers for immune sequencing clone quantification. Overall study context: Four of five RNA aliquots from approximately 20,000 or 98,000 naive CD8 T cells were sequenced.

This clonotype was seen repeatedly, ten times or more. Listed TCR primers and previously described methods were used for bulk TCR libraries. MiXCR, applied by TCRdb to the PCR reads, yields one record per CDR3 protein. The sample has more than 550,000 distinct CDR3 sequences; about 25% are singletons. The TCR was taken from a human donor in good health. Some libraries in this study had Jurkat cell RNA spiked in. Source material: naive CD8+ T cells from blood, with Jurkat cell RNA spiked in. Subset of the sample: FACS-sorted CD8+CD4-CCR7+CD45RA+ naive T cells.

The CDR3 loop reads CASSYVAYGANVLTF. The CDR3 region has the DNA TGTGCCAGCAGTTACGTGGCATATGGGGCCAACGTCCTGACTTTC. The chain combines TRBV6-5 with TRBJ2-6; D unresolved. The CDR3 consists of 15 residues. Germline V gene data show CDR1 as MNHEY and CDR2 as SVGAGI. Between the trimmed V and J ends, which lost 2 bases and 3 bases, there was a span of 8 bases.